Presented here are 7 T cell receptor beta chains from one specimen sequenced in a study of blood T cell repertoires in COVID-19. Profiled with immunoSEQ multiplex PCR; TCRdb holds only in-frame clones, not every one. The table includes about 220,000 clones, roughly nine tenths detected once. The sequenced sample was peripheral blood. These receptors came from a man aged 35-49 years with acute or convalescent COVID-19.

This clone was detected only a few times. The chain joins TRBV4-2 to TRBJ2-1; the match to TRBD2 covers 13 bases. This CDR3 has 17 amino acids. Germline V lookup: CDR1 LGHNA, CDR2 YNFKEQ. Trimming took 2 bases from V and 7 from J; bases not matched to a gene: 8. The CDR3 bases are TGTGCCAGCAGCCAAAGCCGGACTAGCGGGAGTTTGAATGAGCAGTTCTTC. Its translation is CASSQSRTSGSLNEQFF.

This clone was counted a single time. The chain joins TRBV29-1 to TRBJ1-1; 11 positions agree with TRBD1. Germline values: CDR1 SQVTM, CDR2 ANQGSEA. Germline trimming cut 0 bases from V and 5 bases from J; bases unmatched to any gene: 5. The CDR3 runs 15 residues. The CDR3 region has the DNA TGCAGCGTTGAAGATCCGGACAGGGGGCGAACTGAAGCTTTCTTT. Protein: CSVEDPDRGRTEAFF.

This clone has only one observation. The chain carries TRBV9 and TRBJ1-2; D is possibly TRBD1 (5 bases). V shed 0 bases and J shed 2 bases, with 17 bases lying between them. This CDR3 region has 17 residues. Germline values: CDR1 SGDLS, CDR2 YYNGEE. CDR3 region: CASSVAPTEGSNYGYTF. CDR3 sequence (DNA): TGTGCCAGCAGCGTAGCCCCCACGGAGGGGTCGAACTATGGCTACACCTTC.

V is TRBV2 and J is TRBJ2-7; D is unclear. The CDR3 runs to 10 residues. V dropped 8 bases and J dropped 6 bases, with 8 bases sitting between them. Germline CDR1 is SNHLY and CDR2 is FYNNEI. Written as DNA, the CDR3 is TGTGCCAGCTCCTACGTCGAGCAGTACTTC. Its translation: CASSYVEQYF.

This chain links TRBV10-1 with TRBJ1-6; no clear D gene. The CDR3 is made up of 13 amino acids. Deletions cut 3 bases from V and 7 bases from J, with 7 bases between. CDR1 is WNHNN and CDR2 is SYGVQD in the germline V gene (reference sequence). The CDR3 region is CASSDLQNSPLHF. The CDR3, as DNA: TGCGCCAGCAGTGATCTACAGAATTCACCCCTCCACTTT.

The CDR3 coding sequence is TGTGCCAGCAGTGAAGCGCGGGGGACAGGGGTCAATCAGCCCCAGCATTTT. This sequence encodes CASSEARGTGVNQPQHF. The chain has TRBV2 and TRBJ1-5, with 10 bases aligning to TRBD1. With 0 bases clipped from V and 3 bases from J, the junction kept 5 bases outside the gene matches. The CDR3 is 17 amino acids. Germline V gives CDR1 SNHLY, CDR2 FYNNEI.

CDR3 loop: CSPRGEGNTQYF. The CDR3 nucleotides read TGCAGCCCGCGAGGGGAGGGGAATACGCAGTATTTT. V gene TRBV29-1 combines with J gene TRBJ2-3; 7 bases are shared with TRBD2. V lost 8 bases to trimming and J lost 7 bases; unmatched junction nucleotides: 9. Germline V gene lookup returns CDR1 SQVTM and CDR2 ANQGSEA. The CDR3 is 12 amino acids.